Given below is one T cell receptor beta chain in context. Its matching antigen is unknown. Given the absence of the conserved phenylalanine or tryptophan at the CDR3 end, a read error is likely. Together with thyroid ultrasound, orbital computed tomography, serum thyroxine and TRAb, clinical symptoms were used for diagnoses. Fresh 10 ml peripheral blood yielded PBMCs. The germline gives CDR1 MNHEY, CDR2 SVGAGI. V lost 2 bases to trimming and J lost 1 base, with 2 bases between them. The CDR3 is 12 amino acids. It was RNA transcripts that yielded the amplified TCR beta CDR3 regions. First-round RT-PCR targeting the TCR CDR3 was performed with the HTBI primer set. TCRdb reprocessed the multiplex PCR reads via MiXCR and lists one record per CDR3 protein. Altogether 500,000 to 600,000 distinct CDR3 sequences are present, over 15% being singletons, with the ten largest covering approximately 18%. These data belong to a study of T cells in Graves' hyperthyroidism and ophthalmopathy.

Study observations and caveats: Most clonotypes that expanded in the thyroid above 0.001 also showed up in blood.

Material: blood. This TCR was recovered from a woman aged 18-29 years with Graves' hyperthyroidism. V and J are TRBV6-5 and TRBJ1-1; D gene uncertain. CDR3 DNA sequence: TGTGCCAGCAGTTACAAGAACACTGAAGCTTTCCTT. Protein sequence: CASSYKNTEAFL.